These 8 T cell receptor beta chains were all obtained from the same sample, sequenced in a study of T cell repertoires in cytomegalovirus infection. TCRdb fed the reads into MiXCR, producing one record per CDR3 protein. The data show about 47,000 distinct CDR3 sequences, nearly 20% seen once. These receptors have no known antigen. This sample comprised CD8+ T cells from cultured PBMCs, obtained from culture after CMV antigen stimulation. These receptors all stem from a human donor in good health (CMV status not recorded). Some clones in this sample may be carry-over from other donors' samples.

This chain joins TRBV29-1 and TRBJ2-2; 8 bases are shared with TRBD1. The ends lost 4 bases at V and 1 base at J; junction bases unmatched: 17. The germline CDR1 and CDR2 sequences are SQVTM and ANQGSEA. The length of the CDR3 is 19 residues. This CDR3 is CSVGGWPDVDRGNTGELFF. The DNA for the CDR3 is TGCAGCGTTGGGGGGTGGCCCGACGTCGACAGGGGGAACACCGGGGAGCTGTTTTTT.

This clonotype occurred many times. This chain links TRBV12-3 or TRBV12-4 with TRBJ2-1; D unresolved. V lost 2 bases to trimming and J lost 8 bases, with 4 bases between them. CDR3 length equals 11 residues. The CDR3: CASSLFYEQFF. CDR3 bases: TGTGCCAGCAGTTTATTTTATGAGCAGTTCTTC.

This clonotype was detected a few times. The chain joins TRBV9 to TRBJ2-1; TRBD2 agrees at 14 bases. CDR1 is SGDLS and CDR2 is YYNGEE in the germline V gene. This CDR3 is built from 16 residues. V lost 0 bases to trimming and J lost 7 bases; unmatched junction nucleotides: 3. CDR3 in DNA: TGTGCCAGCAGCGTAGCCTGGACTAGCGGGGGGAATGAGCAGTTCTTC. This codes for CASSVAWTSGGNEQFF.

DNA of the CDR3: TGTGCCAGTAGTATAGGGACAGGGTTGGCGGTTGAAGCTTTCTTT. This codes for CASSIGTGLAVEAFF. The chain combines TRBV19 with TRBJ1-1, with TRBD1 identical over 8 bases. After removal of 1 base from V and 7 bases from J, the junction contained 8 bases not matched to a gene. The CDR3 length is 15 residues. Germline V gene sequence: CDR1 LNHDA, CDR2 SQIVND (reference sequence).

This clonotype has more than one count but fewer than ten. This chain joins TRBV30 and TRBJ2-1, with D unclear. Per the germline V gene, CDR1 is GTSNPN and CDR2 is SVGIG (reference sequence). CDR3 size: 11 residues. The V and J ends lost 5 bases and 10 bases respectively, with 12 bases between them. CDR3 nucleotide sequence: TGTGCCTGGTCCTGGACCGTGGAGCAGTTCTTC. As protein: CAWSWTVEQFF.

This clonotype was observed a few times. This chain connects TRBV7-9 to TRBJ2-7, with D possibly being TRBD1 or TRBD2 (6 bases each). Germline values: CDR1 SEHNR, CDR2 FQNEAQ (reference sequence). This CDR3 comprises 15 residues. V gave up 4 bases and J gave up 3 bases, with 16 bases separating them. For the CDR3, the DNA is TGTGCCAGCAGCTCCCCGACGGGGGCCATCTACGAGCAGTACTTC. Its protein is CASSSPTGAIYEQYF. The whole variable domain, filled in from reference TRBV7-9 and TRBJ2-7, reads DTGVSQNPRHKITKRGQNVTFRCDPISEHNRLYWYRQTLGQGPEFLTYFQNEAQLEKSRLLSDRFSAERPKGSFSTLEIQRTEQGDSAMYLCASSSPTGAIYEQYFGPGTRLTVT.

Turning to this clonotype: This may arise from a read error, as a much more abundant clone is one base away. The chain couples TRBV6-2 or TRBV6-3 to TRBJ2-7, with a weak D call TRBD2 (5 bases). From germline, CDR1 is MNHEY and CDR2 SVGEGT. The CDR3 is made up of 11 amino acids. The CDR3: CATGSSYKQYF. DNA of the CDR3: TGTGCCACGGGGAGCTCCTACAAGCAGTACTTC.

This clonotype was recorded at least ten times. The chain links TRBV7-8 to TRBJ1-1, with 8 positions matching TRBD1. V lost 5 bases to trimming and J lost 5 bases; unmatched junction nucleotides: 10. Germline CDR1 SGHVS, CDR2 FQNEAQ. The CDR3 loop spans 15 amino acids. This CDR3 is CASSPKGQAGTEAFF. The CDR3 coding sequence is TGTGCCAGCAGCCCGAAGGGACAGGCGGGGACTGAAGCTTTCTTT.